A single sample is the source of the 8 T cell receptor beta chains below, sequenced in a study of Graves' ophthalmopathy and Graves' hyperthyroidism. Amplification targeted the TCR beta CDR3 regions, with RNA transcripts as the source material. Second-round multiplex PCR followed a first-round RT-PCR using HTBI primers. One entry per CDR3 protein, called by TCRdb with MiXCR from the multiplex PCR reads. The repertoire holds hundreds of thousands of distinct CDR3 sequences, with around 50% as singletons. Sequencing was performed on peripheral blood. The origin of the receptors is an adult man with Graves' ophthalmopathy.

The J gene is TRBJ1-5, the V gene TRBV5-1; no clear D gene. The germline gives CDR1 SGHRS, CDR2 YFSETQ. The germline V and J ends were trimmed by 7 bases and 1 base, with 9 bases remaining between them. This CDR3 comprises 13 residues. CDR3 sequence reads: CASRVDSNQPQHF. Here the CDR3 DNA reads TGCGCCAGCCGAGTGGACAGCAATCAGCCCCAGCATTTT.

This clonotype was recorded at least ten times. This chain connects TRBV7-9 to TRBJ1-5, with D hard to call. The CDR3 runs to 14 residues. The ends were cut back, 1 base at V and 1 base at J, with 5 bases in the middle. CDR1 SEHNR and CDR2 FQNEAQ come from the germline V gene (reference sequence). CDR3 amino acids: CASSLGISNQPQHF. CDR3 nucleotide sequence: TGTGCCAGCAGCTTAGGAATCAGCAATCAGCCCCAGCATTTT.

The gene calls are TRBV10-3 and TRBJ2-7, with D hard to call. Trimming pared 2 bases from V and 5 bases from J, leaving 13 bases between. Germline V gene lookup returns CDR1 ENHRY and CDR2 SYGVKD. CDR3 length: 14 amino acids. The CDR3 reads CAISEGQSRNEQYF. CDR3 sequence (DNA): TGTGCCATCAGTGAGGGGCAATCGAGGAACGAGCAGTACTTC.

This clonotype was counted between two and nine times. The rearrangement joins TRBV6-6 to TRBJ2-2, with D perhaps matching TRBD1 (6 bases). The CDR3 is made up of 15 amino acids. V lost 5 bases to trimming and J lost 0 bases, with 10 bases between them. Germline CDR1 is MNHNY and CDR2 is SVGAGI (reference sequence). The CDR3 coding sequence is TGTGCCAGCAGTCCCGGGACAACGAACACCGGGGAGCTGTTTTTT. It is translated as CASSPGTTNTGELFF.

This clonotype was counted many times. The chain combines TRBV7-8 with TRBJ2-6; 8 bases fit TRBD1. Germline V gives CDR1 SGHVS, CDR2 FQNEAQ. Trimming took 5 bases from V and 0 from J; bases not matched to a gene: 6. The CDR3 is 17 residues long. The CDR3 loop is CASSRQGPVSGANVLTF. Written as DNA, the CDR3 is TGTGCCAGCAGCCGACAGGGGCCAGTCTCTGGGGCCAACGTCCTGACTTTC.

V and J are TRBV2 and TRBJ1-1; 7 nucleotides line up with TRBD1. Trimming took 6 bases from V and 5 from J; bases not matched to a gene: 9. Looked up from germline, CDR1 is SNHLY and CDR2 is FYNNEI. This CDR3 spans 14 amino acids. CDR3 coding DNA: TGTGCCAGCAGGACCTACAGGGGAGGGACTGAAGCTTTCTTT. It yields the protein CASRTYRGGTEAFF.

Many counts were recorded for this clonotype. The chain carries TRBV2 and TRBJ1-4; D gene unclear. Trimming removed 4 bases from V and 0 bases from J, with 9 bases in between. The germline gives CDR1 SNHLY, CDR2 FYNNEI. This CDR3 contains 15 residues. As DNA, the CDR3 is TGTGCCAGCAGTGTGTTGTGGACAACTAATGAAAAACTGTTTTTT. Amino acid sequence: CASSVLWTTNEKLFF. The full variable domain, rest sourced from reference TRBV2 and TRBJ1-4, is EPEVTQTPSHQVTQMGQEVILRCVPISNHLYFYWYRQILGQKVEFLVSFYNNEISEKSEIFDDQFSVERPDGSNFTLKIRSTKLEDSAMYFCASSVLWTTNEKLFFGSGTQLSVL.

The V and J genes are TRBV6-1 and TRBJ1-2, with TRBD1 matching over 9 bases. The CDR3 totals 15 residues. CDR1 MNHNS and CDR2 SASEGT come from the germline V gene. Trimming at V came to 7 bases and at J to 3 bases, leaving 9 bases not matched to a gene. The CDR3 region has the DNA TGTGCCAGCACCCTGGACAGGGGACGGGACTATGGCTACACCTTC. This encodes CASTLDRGRDYGYTF.